The 24 T cell receptor beta chains below come from one sample, sequenced in a study of blood T cell repertoires in COVID-19. Assay used: immunoSEQ multiplex PCR; TCRdb lists only in-frame clones, some missing. Of approximately 180,000 clones in the sample, roughly 89% were seen once. Sequences were obtained from PBMCs or T cells enriched from blood (not recorded which). The receptors originated from a woman between 40 and 55 years old with acute COVID-19.

The table lists this clone with a count of one. The chain links TRBV9 to TRBJ2-7; 10 positions agree with TRBD2. V dropped 0 bases and J dropped 4; count of bases not matched to a gene: 4. CDR1 SGDLS and CDR2 YYNGEE come from the germline V gene. The CDR3 totals 15 residues. CDR3 amino acids: CASSVDSGRLYEQYF. CDR3 in DNA: TGTGCCAGCAGCGTAGATAGCGGGAGGCTGTACGAGCAGTACTTC.

The chain links TRBV29-1 to TRBJ2-2; TRBD2 matches at 9 bases. This CDR3 is 13 amino acids long. Germline V gene data show CDR1 as SQVTM and CDR2 as ANQGSEA. CDR3 sequence (DNA): TGCGGTAGCGGGAGAGGGAACACCGGGGAGCTGTTTTTT. Translated: CGSGRGNTGELFF.

This chain connects TRBV7-3 to TRBJ2-1; 10 bases agree with TRBD2. This CDR3 region has 16 residues. The J segment lost 4 bases and the V segment lost 3 bases, leaving 6 bases of the junction unmatched. Per the germline V gene, CDR1 is SGHTA and CDR2 is FQGTGA. CDR3 sequence reads: CASSLALAGEYNEQFF. The CDR3 nucleotides read TGTGCCAGCAGCTTGGCCCTAGCGGGGGAATACAATGAGCAGTTCTTC.

The chain combines TRBV11-2 with TRBJ2-1; weak D call: TRBD2 (5 bases). Trimming took 0 bases from V and 7 from J, leaving 22 bases between them. CDR1 is SGHAT, CDR2 FQNNGV, per germline. The CDR3 loop spans 18 amino acids. CDR3 bases: TGTGCCAGCAGCTTAGAAGGCGGTAGCGACCACCTTTTGAATGAGCAGTTCTTC. Amino acids: CASSLEGGSDHLLNEQFF.

The V and J genes are TRBV5-4 and TRBJ2-1, with D unresolved. Germline CDR1 and CDR2: SGHNT and YYREEE (reference sequence). The CDR3 runs to 14 residues. V lost 2 bases, J lost 3 bases, and 9 bases lay in between. CDR3 in amino acids: CASSFGSDYNEQFF. CDR3 nucleotide sequence: TGTGCCAGCAGCTTCGGTTCTGACTACAATGAGCAGTTCTTC.

For the CDR3, the DNA is TGTGCCAGCAACAAACTAGAAGCCTACAATGAGCAGTTCTTC. Its protein is CASNKLEAYNEQFF. The V gene is TRBV5-6, the J gene TRBJ2-1, with a tentative D call TRBD2 (5 bases). V was shortened by 6 bases and J by 2 bases, with 12 bases between the two germline ends. CDR1 is SGHDT, CDR2 YYEEEE, per germline. The CDR3 extends over 14 amino acids.

The chain links TRBV24-1 to TRBJ2-1; D perhaps matches TRBD1 (6 bases). Trimming took 6 bases from V and 0 from J, leaving 8 bases between them. Per the germline V gene, CDR1 is KGHDR and CDR2 is SFDVKD. The CDR3 is 14 residues long. The CDR3 bases are TGTGCCACCAGTTCGGACAGCTCCTACAATGAGCAGTTCTTC. Protein: CATSSDSSYNEQFF.

The chain couples TRBV11-2 to TRBJ2-2; 7 bases match TRBD2. V gave up 8 bases and J gave up 0 bases; unmatched junction bases: 6. Germline V gene data show CDR1 as SGHAT and CDR2 as FQNNGV. This CDR3 region has 15 residues. DNA for the CDR3: TGTGCCAGCCCACTAGCGTACGCGAACACCGGGGAGCTGTTTTTT. Its translation: CASPLAYANTGELFF.

The V call is TRBV5-6, the J call TRBJ1-1; maybe TRBD1 (6 bases). Germline CDR1 is SGHDT and CDR2 is YYEEEE. Trimming pared 4 bases from V and 1 base from J, leaving 14 bases between. CDR3 length: 15 amino acids. The CDR3 DNA is TGTGCCAGCAGCCCGACGACAGGACCGAACACTGAAGCTTTCTTT. Translation gives CASSPTTGPNTEAFF.

The chain joins TRBV19 to TRBJ2-7; 14 bases match TRBD2. This CDR3 is built from 15 residues. Germline V gene lookup returns CDR1 LNHDA and CDR2 SQIVND (reference sequence). V gave up 5 bases and J gave up 3 bases; unmatched junction bases: 3. The DNA of the CDR3 is TGTGCCAGTAGTGGGGGACTAGCGGGAGTCTACGAGCAGTACTTC. Amino acid sequence: CASSGGLAGVYEQYF. The whole variable domain, filled in from reference TRBV19 and TRBJ2-7, reads DGGITQSPKYLFRKEGQNVTLSCEQNLNHDAMYWYRQDPGQGLRLIYYSQIVNDFQKGDIAEGYSVSREKKESFPLTVTSAQKNPTAFYLCASSGGLAGVYEQYFGPGTRLTVT.

CDR3 residues: CASSLYAGTPPYNEQFF. Written as DNA, the CDR3 is TGTGCCAGCAGCTTATATGCGGGGACTCCACCCTACAATGAGCAGTTCTTC. V and J are TRBV7-3 and TRBJ2-1; perhaps TRBD2 as D (6 bases). CDR1 and CDR2 from the germline V gene are SGHTA and FQGTGA. V gave up 2 bases and J gave up 2 bases, with 16 bases separating them. This CDR3 region has 17 residues.

Only one count was recorded for this clone. The chain uses TRBV5-6 and TRBJ1-6; 7 bases are shared with TRBD1. Trimming removed 4 bases from V and 4 bases from J; junction bases left unmatched: 2. The CDR3 contains 14 residues. Germline lookup yields CDR1 SGHDT and CDR2 YYEEEE. The DNA of the CDR3 is TGTGCCAGCAGCGGGGGACAGTATAATTCACCCCTCCACTTT. The encoded protein is CASSGGQYNSPLHF. Looking up the rest from reference TRBV5-6 and TRBJ1-6 gives the full variable domain: DAGVTQSPTHLIKTRGQQVTLRCSPKSGHDTVSWYQQALGQGPQFIFQYYEEEERQRGNFPDRFSGHQFPNYSSELNVNALLLGDSALYLCASSGGQYNSPLHFGNGTRLTVT.

The V gene is TRBV6-2 or TRBV6-3, the J gene TRBJ1-2; TRBD1 agrees at 7 bases. V shed 2 bases and J 4 bases; nucleotides not matched to a gene: 7. From germline, CDR1 is MNHEY and CDR2 SVGEGT. The length of the CDR3 is 15 residues. DNA for the CDR3: TGTGCCAGCAGTTACGGGGGACAGAGGATCTATGGCTACACCTTC. Translated: CASSYGGQRIYGYTF.

CDR3: CASGQAGVETQYF. The CDR3, as DNA: TGCGCCAGCGGACAAGCGGGAGTGGAGACCCAGTACTTC. V is TRBV4-1 and J is TRBJ2-5, with TRBD2 matching over 8 bases. V lost 8 bases and J lost 5; bases outside the gene matches: 7. Looked up from germline, CDR1 is MGHRA and CDR2 is YSYEKL. This CDR3 region has 13 residues.

This clone came up once. CDR3 DNA sequence: TGTGCCAGCAGCTTACCGGGACTAGCGGGAGCTACCTACGAGCAGTACTTC. Protein product: CASSLPGLAGATYEQYF. The chain has TRBV12-1 and TRBJ2-7; the D call of TRBD2 is as the table states it, not checked on the DNA. TRBV12-1 is a pseudogene segment. The CDR3 contains 17 residues.

This clone was found once. This rearrangement joins TRBV9 to TRBJ2-2; perhaps TRBD2 as D (6 bases). V shed 0 bases and J shed 5 bases, with 11 bases lying between them. CDR1 SGDLS and CDR2 YYNGEE come from the germline V gene. The CDR3 extends over 15 amino acids. The CDR3: CASSVDGSRTGELFF. The CDR3 bases are TGTGCCAGCAGCGTAGACGGGAGTAGGACCGGGGAGCTGTTTTTT.

The chain has TRBV6-5 and TRBJ1-4; D is uncertain. Trimming pared 6 bases from V and 7 bases from J, leaving 9 bases between. The CDR3 length is 12 residues. Germline assignment: CDR1 MNHEY and CDR2 SVGAGI. Written as DNA, the CDR3 is TGTGCCAGCAGCCTCCCGGGTGAAAAACTGTTTTTT. It yields the protein CASSLPGEKLFF.

V is TRBV27 and J is TRBJ1-2, with 8 positions matching TRBD1. This CDR3 has 12 amino acids. Germline CDR1 MNHEY, CDR2 SMNVEV (reference sequence). Trimming took 8 bases from V and 9 from J; bases not matched to a gene: 8. CDR3 residues: CASRTGQRRYTF. The CDR3 DNA is TGTGCCAGCCGGACAGGGCAGCGTCGCTACACCTTC.

This clone was seen only once. The chain links TRBV4-1 to TRBJ1-1, with a possible D match to TRBD1 (5 bases). In germline, CDR1 is MGHRA, CDR2 YSYEKL. V was shortened by 0 bases and J by 11 bases, with 10 bases between the two germline ends. This CDR3 is 12 amino acids long. CDR3 coding DNA: TGCGCCAGCAGCCAAGATGGTGGGGGGGCTTTCTTT. Its protein product is CASSQDGGGAFF.

The V call is TRBV9, the J call TRBJ1-4; 7 nucleotides align to TRBD1. The V segment lost 3 bases and the J segment 7 bases; nucleotides outside the gene matches: 6. CDR3 size: 14 residues. Germline lookup yields CDR1 SGDLS and CDR2 YYNGEE. CDR3 bases: TGTGCCAGCAGCGAGACAGGGCAGGCTGAAAAACTGTTTTTT. Translated: CASSETGQAEKLFF.

The genes are TRBV7-8 and TRBJ2-1; the match to TRBD2 covers 13 bases. This CDR3 spans 18 amino acids. The germline gives CDR1 SGHVS, CDR2 FQNEAQ. V was clipped by 2 bases and J by 4 bases; unmatched bases: 8. The CDR3 region has the DNA TGTGCCAGCAGCTTAACTAGCGGGGGGGCCGTGGGGTACAATGAGCAGTTCTTC. Translation: CASSLTSGGAVGYNEQFF.

The chain has TRBV7-3 and TRBJ2-5, with 10 bases aligning to TRBD2. The length of the CDR3 is 17 residues. Per the germline V gene, CDR1 is SGHTA and CDR2 is FQGTGA. Unmatched junction bases numbered 5, after V lost 0 bases and J lost 1 base. The DNA for the CDR3 is TGTGCCAGCAGCTTAACGGCCCTAGCGGGGGTCCAAGAGACCCAGTACTTC. Translation: CASSLTALAGVQETQYF.

Remarks on this clone: The identical CDR3 is also encoded by other nucleotide sequences in the sample. The rearrangement uses TRBV13 and TRBJ2-7, with 7 bases matching TRBD1. Trimming at V came to 3 bases and at J to 0 bases, leaving 2 bases not matched to a gene. From germline, CDR1 is PRHDT and CDR2 FYEKMQ (reference sequence). This CDR3 has 14 residues. The CDR3 coding sequence is TGTGCCAGCAGCTTCGGGACAGTCTCCTACGAGCAGTACTTC. The encoded protein is CASSFGTVSYEQYF.

The gene calls are TRBV7-3 and TRBJ2-7; the match to TRBD1 covers 9 bases. V lost 5 bases, J lost 2 bases, and 7 bases stayed unmatched. The CDR3 runs 15 residues. The V gene's germline CDR1 is SGHTA and CDR2 FQGTGA. The CDR3 sequence: CASSRDRATTYEQYF. CDR3 DNA: TGTGCCAGCAGCAGGGACAGGGCCACTACCTACGAGCAGTACTTC.